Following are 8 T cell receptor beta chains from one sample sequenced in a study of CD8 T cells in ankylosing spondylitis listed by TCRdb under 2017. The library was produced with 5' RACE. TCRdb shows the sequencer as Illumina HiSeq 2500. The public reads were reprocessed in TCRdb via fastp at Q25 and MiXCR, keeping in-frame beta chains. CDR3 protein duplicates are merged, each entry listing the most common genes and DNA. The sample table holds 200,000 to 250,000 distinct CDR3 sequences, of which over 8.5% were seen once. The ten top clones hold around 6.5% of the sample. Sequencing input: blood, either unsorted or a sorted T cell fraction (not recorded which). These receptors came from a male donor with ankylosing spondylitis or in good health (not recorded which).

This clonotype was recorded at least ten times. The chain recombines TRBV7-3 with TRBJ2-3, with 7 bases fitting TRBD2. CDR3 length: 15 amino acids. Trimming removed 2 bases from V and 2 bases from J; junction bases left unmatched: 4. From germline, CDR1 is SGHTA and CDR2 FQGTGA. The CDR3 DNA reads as TGTGCCAGCAGCTTAGGACTAGGGAACACAGATACGCAGTATTTT. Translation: CASSLGLGNTDTQYF.

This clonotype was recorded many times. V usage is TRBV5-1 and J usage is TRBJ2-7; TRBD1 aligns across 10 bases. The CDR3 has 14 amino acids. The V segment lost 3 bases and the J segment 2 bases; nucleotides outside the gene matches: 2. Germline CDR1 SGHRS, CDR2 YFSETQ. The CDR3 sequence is CASSWGQGTYEQYF. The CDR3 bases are TGCGCCAGCAGCTGGGGACAGGGGACCTACGAGCAGTACTTC.

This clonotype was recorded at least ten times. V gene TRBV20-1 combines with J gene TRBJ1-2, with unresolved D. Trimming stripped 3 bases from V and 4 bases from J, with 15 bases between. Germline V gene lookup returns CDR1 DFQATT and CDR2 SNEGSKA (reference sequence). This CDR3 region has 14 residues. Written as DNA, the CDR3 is TGCAGTGCTAGGGACGGGTCCTCCTCCTATGGCTACACCTTC. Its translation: CSARDGSSSYGYTF.

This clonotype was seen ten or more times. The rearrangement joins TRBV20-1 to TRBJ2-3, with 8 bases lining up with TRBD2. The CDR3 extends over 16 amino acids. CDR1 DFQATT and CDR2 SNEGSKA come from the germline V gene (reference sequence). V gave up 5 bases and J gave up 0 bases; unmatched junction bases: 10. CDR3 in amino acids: CSAPLRLATSTDTQYF. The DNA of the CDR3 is TGCAGTGCTCCCCTTCGACTAGCGACTAGCACAGATACGCAGTATTTT.

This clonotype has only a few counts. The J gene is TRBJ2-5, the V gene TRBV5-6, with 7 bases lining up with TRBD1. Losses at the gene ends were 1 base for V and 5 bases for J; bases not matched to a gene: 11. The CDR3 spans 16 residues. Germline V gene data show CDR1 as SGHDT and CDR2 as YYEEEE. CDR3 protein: CASSLSAGGLAETQYF. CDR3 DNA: TGTGCCAGCAGCTTGTCGGCAGGGGGTTTGGCGGAGACCCAGTACTTC.

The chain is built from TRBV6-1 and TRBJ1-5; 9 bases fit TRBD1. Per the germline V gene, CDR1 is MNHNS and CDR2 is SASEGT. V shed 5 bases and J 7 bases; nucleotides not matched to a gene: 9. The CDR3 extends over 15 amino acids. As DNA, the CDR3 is TGTGCCAGCAGTAGGGGACAGGGATCCGGGCAGCCCCAGCATTTT. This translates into CASSRGQGSGQPQHF.

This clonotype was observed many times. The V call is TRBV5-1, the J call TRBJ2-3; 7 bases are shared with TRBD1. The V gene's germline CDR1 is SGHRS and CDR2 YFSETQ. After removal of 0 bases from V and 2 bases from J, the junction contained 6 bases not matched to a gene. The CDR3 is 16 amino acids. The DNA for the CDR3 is TGCGCCAGCAGCTTGGCAGGAGACAGGGACACAGATACGCAGTATTTT. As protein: CASSLAGDRDTDTQYF.

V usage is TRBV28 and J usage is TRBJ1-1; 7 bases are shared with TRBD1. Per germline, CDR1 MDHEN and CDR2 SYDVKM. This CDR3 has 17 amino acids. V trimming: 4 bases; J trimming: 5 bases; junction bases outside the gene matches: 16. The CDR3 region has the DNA TGTGCCAGCAGTTCGCTAATCAGGGGGGAGAGTGGGACTGAAGCTTTCTTT. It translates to CASSSLIRGESGTEAFF.